This TCR beta chain was identified during a study of T cell repertoires in cytomegalovirus infection. Study as a whole: Matching HLA type, along with CMV infection, was indicated by public TCR beta signatures. Study-level results: The study found HLA-C-restricted CMV-specific TCR beta clonotypes dominating the ex vivo response.

Using its own MiXCR run on the reads, TCRdb lists one record per CDR3 protein. Of approximately 74,000 distinct CDR3 sequences listed, roughly 37% are singletons. About this clonotype: Its cognate antigen is unknown.

From germline, CDR1 is SEHNR and CDR2 FQNEAQ (reference sequence). The CDR3 has 17 residues. V dropped 4 bases and J dropped 4; count of bases not matched to a gene: 5. The sequence was collected from a human donor in good health (CMV status not recorded). Some clones in this sample may be carry-over from other donors' samples. This specimen was CD8+ T cells from cultured PBMCs, taken from culture after CMV antigen stimulation. The chain employs TRBV7-9 and TRBJ2-1, with 15 bases identical to TRBD2. CDR3 region: CASSWTSGGAVYNEQFF. The DNA for the CDR3 is TGTGCCAGCAGCTGGACTAGCGGGGGGGCCGTTTACAATGAGCAGTTCTTC. The variable domain in full, completed from reference TRBV7-9 and TRBJ2-1, reads DTGVSQNPRHKITKRGQNVTFRCDPISEHNRLYWYRQTLGQGPEFLTYFQNEAQLEKSRLLSDRFSAERPKGSFSTLEIQRTEQGDSAMYLCASSWTSGGAVYNEQFFGPGTRLTVL.